This is a list of T cell receptor beta chains from one sample in a study of T cells in Graves' hyperthyroidism and ophthalmopathy. TCRdb independently ran MiXCR on the multiplex PCR reads; one entry per CDR3 protein. The top ten clones hold about 4% of a sample with around 610,000 distinct CDR3 sequences, roughly 14% of them seen once. Specimen: blood. The receptors here all came from a woman aged 40 to 55 with Graves' ophthalmopathy. Both conserved end residues are part of each CDR3. The D gene is left open where the match is weak. Rows may omit the clone size; those that give it use once, few, many or a size class.

d_gene	v_gene	j_gene	abundance	CDR3aa	CDR3nt
TRBD1	TRBV11-1	TRBJ2-2	many	CASRDRTGERGSTGELFF	TGTGCCAGCCGCGACCGGACAGGGGAACGGGGTAGCACCGGGGAGCTGTTTTTT
NA	TRBV27	TRBJ2-7	many	CASSPMAGSPYEQYF	TGTGCCAGCAGCCCCATGGCGGGGTCGCCGTACGAGCAGTACTTC
NA	TRBV28	TRBJ2-2	many	CASLQGNTGELFF	TGTGCCAGCCTACAGGGGAACACCGGGGAGCTGTTTTTT
NA	TRBV20-1	TRBJ1-2	many	CSASRQAVSFRGYTF	TGCAGTGCTAGCAGGCAGGCAGTCAGTTTTCGGGGCTACACCTTC
NA	TRBV6-1	TRBJ2-2	many	CASSLNGGTNTGELFF	TGTGCCAGCAGTCTCAACGGAGGGACGAACACCGGGGAGCTGTTTTTT
NA	TRBV6-5	TRBJ2-4	many	CASSRVQGQKTYF	TGTGCCAGCAGCCGCGTTCAGGGCCAGAAAACGTACTTC
NA	TRBV27	TRBJ2-5	many	CASSARDSGGETQYF	TGTGCCAGCAGCGCCCGGGACTCCGGCGGGGAGACCCAGTACTTC
TRBD2	TRBV7-8	TRBJ2-7	NA	CASSSGTREVYEQYF	TGTGCCAGCAGCTCTGGGACTAGAGAAGTCTACGAGCAGTACTTC
TRBD1	TRBV19	TRBJ1-5	many	CASSARQGGDQPQHF	TGTGCCAGTAGTGCCCGACAGGGTGGGGATCAGCCCCAGCATTTT
TRBD2	TRBV20-1	TRBJ2-5	many	CSATTAGGRAYEETQYF	TGCAGTGCTACAACCGCGGGCGGGAGGGCTTACGAGGAGACCCAGTACTTC
NA	TRBV11-2	TRBJ2-2	NA	CASSRSVGWRNTGELFF	TGTGCCAGCAGCCGATCCGTGGGGTGGAGGAACACCGGGGAGCTGTTTTTT
NA	TRBV11-1	TRBJ2-2	many	CASSLYGVTNTGELFF	TGTGCCAGCAGCTTATATGGCGTTACGAACACCGGGGAGCTGTTTTTT
NA	TRBV7-2	TRBJ2-5	many	CASTSGFKETQYF	TGTGCCAGCACCAGTGGCTTCAAGGAGACCCAGTACTTC
TRBD2	TRBV6-2/TRBV6-3	TRBJ2-7	NA	CASRSASGRYEQYF	TGTGCCAGCCGGTCGGCTAGCGGGAGATACGAGCAGTACTTC
TRBD1	TRBV4-1	TRBJ2-2	many	CASSQDFVDRGNTGELFF	TGCGCCAGCAGCCAAGATTTCGTGGACAGGGGGAACACCGGGGAGCTGTTTTTT
TRBD1	TRBV28	TRBJ2-7	many	CASRTGTGDPPRSYEQYF	TGTGCCAGCAGAACCGGGACAGGGGACCCCCCGAGGTCCTACGAGCAGTACTTC
NA	TRBV14	TRBJ1-2	many	CASSQVGFGYTF	TGTGCCAGCAGCCAAGTAGGCTTTGGCTACACCTTC
NA	TRBV6-4	TRBJ2-6	many	CASKWDTVGPGANVLTF	TGTGCCAGCAAATGGGACACGGTGGGCCCTGGGGCCAACGTCCTGACTTTC
TRBD1	TRBV28	TRBJ2-7	many	CASSETGLGQTYEQYF	TGTGCCAGCAGCGAGACTGGATTGGGACAGACGTACGAGCAGTACTTC
TRBD2	TRBV6-2/TRBV6-3	TRBJ2-5	many	CASSYWSGRAETQYF	TGTGCCAGCAGTTACTGGAGCGGGAGGGCCGAGACCCAGTACTTC
NA	TRBV18	TRBJ2-5	many	CASSPDGETQYF	TGTGCCAGCTCACCTGATGGAGAGACCCAGTACTTC
TRBD2	TRBV12-3/TRBV12-4	TRBJ2-7	many	CASSLAPTSGTDYEQYF	TGTGCCAGCAGTTTAGCTCCGACTAGCGGGACCGATTACGAGCAGTACTTC
TRBD1	TRBV28	TRBJ2-5	many	CASTTGGQGRETQYF	TGTGCCAGCACCACGGGGGGACAGGGAAGAGAGACCCAGTACTTC
TRBD1	TRBV7-3	TRBJ2-6	many	CASSLDRASGANVLTF	TGTGCCAGCAGCTTAGACAGGGCGTCCGGGGCCAACGTCCTGACTTTC
NA	TRBV19	TRBJ2-7	many	CASSMGQRYYEQYF	TGTGCCAGTAGTATGGGGCAGAGATACTACGAGCAGTACTTC
TRBD2	TRBV27	TRBJ2-4	many	CASSSSTSGNSWSAKNIQYF	TGTGCCAGCAGTTCCTCGACTAGCGGGAATTCGTGGTCGGCCAAAAACATTCAGTACTTC
NA	TRBV20-1	TRBJ1-5	many	CSAGGGSNQPQHF	TGCAGTGCGGGAGGGGGGAGCAATCAGCCCCAGCATTTT
NA	TRBV5-5	TRBJ2-7	many	CASSFPSPLGYEQYF	TGTGCCAGCAGCTTCCCGTCGCCCCTAGGATACGAGCAGTACTTC
NA	TRBV7-2	TRBJ2-5	many	CASSLLGGEETQYF	TGTGCCAGCAGCTTATTAGGGGGTGAAGAGACCCAGTACTTC
NA	TRBV12-3/TRBV12-4	TRBJ2-7	many	CASSSEDEQYF	TGTGCCAGCAGTTCAGAAGACGAGCAGTACTTC
NA	TRBV15	TRBJ2-2	many	CATSRDLELAGELFF	TGTGCCACCAGCAGAGATCTTGAGCTCGCCGGGGAGCTGTTTTTT
NA	TRBV28	TRBJ2-7	NA	CASSSNSLTYEQYF	TGTGCCAGCAGTTCGAACTCTCTAACCTACGAGCAGTACTTC
NA	TRBV12-3/TRBV12-4	TRBJ1-5	many	CASTQGTQPQHF	TGTGCCAGCACCCAAGGGACTCAGCCCCAGCATTTT
TRBD1	TRBV6-2/TRBV6-3	TRBJ2-7	NA	CASSYTHRGQYF	TGTGCCAGCAGTTACACTCACAGGGGGCAGTACTTC
NA	TRBV12-3/TRBV12-4	TRBJ1-2	many	CASTAVGYGYTF	TGTGCCAGCACCGCGGTAGGGTATGGCTACACCTTC